The 10 T cell receptor beta chains presented below share a single source sample, sequenced in a study of sequential checkpoint blockade in melanoma (dated by TCRdb to the late 2010s). What this sample's treatment or condition label stands for: randomized to nivolumab then ipilimumab (arm A) or the reverse (arm B). Libraries were built with the immunoSEQ multiplex PCR assay. TCRdb retrieved this table from immuneACCESS and kept in-frame rearrangements only. Not all clones are present; in checked studies, unresolved V genes account for under half, and no reason is known for the remainder. The sample contains thousands of clones, roughly 23% of them found a single time. Over 20% of the sample rests with the top ten. Sequenced material: tumor tissue (inferred from file names), taken from a patient given nivolumab and ipilimumab in sequence. These receptors all stem from a human donor with melanoma.

The V and J genes are TRBV30 and TRBJ1-6; the D gene is possibly TRBD1 (5 bases). The V gene lost 6 bases and the J gene lost 3 bases, with 6 bases spanning the gap. The germline V gene encodes CDR1 GTSNPN and CDR2 SVGIG (reference sequence). The CDR3 is made up of 12 amino acids. CDR3 region: CACQGYNSPLHF. CDR3 sequence (DNA): TGTGCCTGTCAGGGCTATAATTCACCCCTCCACTTT.

This chain joins TRBV29-1 and TRBJ2-2, with D possibly being TRBD1 or TRBD2 (5 bases each). The CDR3 loop spans 15 amino acids. Germline CDR1 is SQVTM and CDR2 is ANQGSEA. Deletions cut 5 bases from V and 1 base from J, with 14 bases between. The CDR3 bases are TGCAGCGTTTTCGGGACGGAGGAGAACACCGGGGAGCTGTTTTTT. Protein product: CSVFGTEENTGELFF.

The CDR3 sequence is CASSSAGGLEQFF. The CDR3 DNA sequence: TGTGCCAGCAGTTCCGCCGGGGGTCTCGAGCAGTTCTTC. This chain uses TRBV6-8 with TRBJ2-1; D may be TRBD2 (6 bases). Looked up from germline, CDR1 is MNHGY and CDR2 is SAAAGT. V was pared by 4 bases and J by 10 bases, with 14 bases between. The CDR3 contains 13 residues.

This clone has just a few counts. The chain employs TRBV15 and TRBJ1-6; D may be TRBD1 (5 bases). V gave up 0 bases and J gave up 7 bases, with 16 bases separating them. The CDR3 is 17 residues long. The germline CDR1 and CDR2 sequences are LNHNV and YYDKDF (reference sequence). The CDR3 DNA reads TGTGCCACCAGCAGAGATCCGTTACGGGGCTGGAATTCACCCCTCCACTTT. The encoded protein is CATSRDPLRGWNSPLHF. The whole variable domain, filled in from reference TRBV15 and TRBJ1-6, reads DAMVIQNPRYQVTQFGKPVTLSCSQTLNHNVMYWYQQKSSQAPKLLFHYYDKDFNNEADTPDNFQSRRPNTSFCFLDIRSPGLGDTAMYLCATSRDPLRGWNSPLHFGNGTRLTVT.

As to this clone: One end of the junction does not line up with germline, which may come from a read error. This rearrangement joins TRBV6-7 to TRBJ2-5; TRBD2 matches at 10 bases. TRBV6-7 falls under the ORF class, with uncertain function. The CDR3 is made up of 16 amino acids. The CDR3: CAISAASGGPQETQYF. DNA for the CDR3: TGTGCCATCAGTGCCGCTAGCGGGGGCCCCCAAGAGACCCAGTACTTC.

This rearrangement joins TRBV30 to TRBJ1-4, with D maybe TRBD1 (5 bases). In germline, CDR1 is GTSNPN, CDR2 SVGIG (reference sequence). CDR3 length: 12 amino acids. V shed 5 bases and J shed 4 bases, with 8 bases lying between them. CDR3 bases: TGTGCCTGGGCCGGGGGTAATGAAAAACTGTTTTTT. Translated: CAWAGGNEKLFF. Based on the CDR3 plus reference TRBV30 and TRBJ1-4, the full variable domain is SQTIHQWPATLVQPVGSPLSLECTVEGTSNPNLYWYRQAAGRGLQLLFYSVGIGQISSEVPQNLSASRPQDRQFILSSKKLLLSDSGFYLCAWAGGNEKLFFGSGTQLSVL.

This clone is termed large. The V call is TRBV28, the J call TRBJ2-1, with D perhaps matching TRBD1 (6 bases). Looked up from germline, CDR1 is MDHEN and CDR2 is SYDVKM. V was pared by 5 bases and J by 8 bases, with 13 bases between. The CDR3 is 13 amino acids. CDR3 loop: CASSPRGKDEQFF. CDR3 coding DNA: TGTGCCAGCAGTCCCAGGGGAAAGGATGAGCAGTTCTTC.

This clone is classed as large. This sequence joins TRBV30 and TRBJ2-7, with 9 bases lining up with TRBD2. Germline V gives CDR1 GTSNPN, CDR2 SVGIG (reference sequence). This CDR3 is 13 amino acids long. Trimming removed 3 bases from V and 3 bases from J; junction bases left unmatched: 3. CDR3 loop: CAWSLSGGYEQYF. The CDR3, as DNA: TGTGCCTGGAGCCTTAGCGGGGGCTACGAGCAGTACTTC.

This clone has more than one count but fewer than ten. The gene calls are TRBV11-3 and TRBJ2-6; 11 bases fit TRBD1. CDR3 size: 17 residues. Germline V lookup: CDR1 SGHNT, CDR2 YENEEA. V shed 5 bases and J 3 bases; nucleotides not matched to a gene: 6. For the CDR3, the DNA is TGTGCCAGCAGCCTCCGGGACAGGGGGTTTGGGGCCAACGTCCTGACTTTC. Translating gives CASSLRDRGFGANVLTF.

This chain joins TRBV5-1 and TRBJ2-3; 9 bases match TRBD2. J lost 4 bases, V lost 4 bases, and 7 bases had no gene match. The germline V gene has CDR1 SGHRS and CDR2 YFSETQ. The CDR3 is made up of 15 amino acids. The CDR3 sequence: CASSPGTSYPDTQYF. Written as DNA, the CDR3 is TGCGCCAGCAGCCCCGGGACTAGCTACCCAGATACGCAGTATTTT. Looking up the rest from reference TRBV5-1 and TRBJ2-3 gives the full variable domain: KAGVTQTPRYLIKTRGQQVTLSCSPISGHRSVSWYQQTPGQGLQFLFEYFSETQRNKGNFPGRFSGRQFSNSRSEMNVSTLELGDSALYLCASSPGTSYPDTQYFGPGTRLTVL.